This T cell receptor (beta chain) was captured by sequencing in a study of cytomegalovirus exposure and HLA in healthy donors. Study-wide results and caveats: Follow-up analysis later connected one missense variant in DCLRE1C with trimming of TCR beta V- and J-genes. TCR beta sequences numbering more than 15,000 were associated with HLA alleles at 0.05 false discovery rate in a later analysis. The authors judged a highly shared variant cluster likely a sequencing artifact. Upon later analysis, TCR association rates were observed to vary by HLA locus, being highest for DRB1 and lowest for HLA-C.

In this sample, this clone turned up a few times. The target antigen is unknown. The V segment lost 0 bases and the J segment 4 bases; nucleotides outside the gene matches: 4. There are 16 residues in the CDR3. Germline CDR1 reads LGHNA; CDR2 reads YSLEER. Primers included in the PCR were 60 Vbeta and 13 Jbeta primers. Assay: immunoSEQ multiplex PCR; the TCRdb copy retains only in-frame clones and omits some. The table lists fewer than 200,000 clones, about 80% of them singletons. Sequencing was done on a sample of PBMCs. The chain links TRBV4-3 to TRBJ2-1, with 9 bases identical to TRBD2. The origin of this receptor is a woman in her 30s in good health and CMV-seronegative. The CDR3 spells CASSQDRLAGYNEQFF. Here the CDR3 DNA reads TGCGCCAGCAGCCAAGATCGCCTAGCGGGATACAATGAGCAGTTCTTC.